This T cell receptor beta chain was obtained from a study of cytomegalovirus exposure and HLA in healthy donors. Vbeta (60) and Jbeta (13) primers were used in the PCR. Assay used: immunoSEQ multiplex PCR; TCRdb lists only in-frame clones, some missing. The profile shows 130,000 to 150,000 clones, roughly 72% of them singletons. Trimming shortened V by 3 bases and J by 2 bases, and 6 bases separated the two germline ends. Germline CDR1 is SEHNR and CDR2 is FQNEAQ (reference sequence). The CDR3 is 13 residues long. The sample taken for sequencing was PBMCs. The clonotype was recovered from a middle-aged man in good health and CMV-seronegative. The chain couples TRBV7-9 to TRBJ2-3; unclear D gene. CDR3 protein: CASSFSVTDTQYF. CDR3 coding DNA: TGTGCCAGCAGCTTCTCTGTCACAGATACGCAGTATTTT.